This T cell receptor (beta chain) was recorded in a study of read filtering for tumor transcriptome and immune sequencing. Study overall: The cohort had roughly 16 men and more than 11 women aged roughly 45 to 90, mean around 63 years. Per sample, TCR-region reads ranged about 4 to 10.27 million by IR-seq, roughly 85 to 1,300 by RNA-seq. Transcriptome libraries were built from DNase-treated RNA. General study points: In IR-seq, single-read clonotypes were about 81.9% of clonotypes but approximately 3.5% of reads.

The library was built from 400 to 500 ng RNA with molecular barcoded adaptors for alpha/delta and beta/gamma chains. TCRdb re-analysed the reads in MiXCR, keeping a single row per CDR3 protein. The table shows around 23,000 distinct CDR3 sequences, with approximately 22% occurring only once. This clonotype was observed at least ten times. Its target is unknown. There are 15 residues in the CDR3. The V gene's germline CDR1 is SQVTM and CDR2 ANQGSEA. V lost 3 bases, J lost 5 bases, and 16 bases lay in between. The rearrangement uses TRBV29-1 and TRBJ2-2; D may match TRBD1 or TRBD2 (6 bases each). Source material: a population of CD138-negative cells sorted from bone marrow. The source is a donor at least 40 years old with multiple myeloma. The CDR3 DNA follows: TGCAGCGTTGACGATGGTGGGGGGCGAACCGGGGAGCTGTTTTTT. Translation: CSVDDGGGRTGELFF.